This TCR beta chain stems from a study of cytomegalovirus exposure and HLA in healthy donors. Amplification used 60 Vbeta primers and 13 Jbeta primers. Produced via immunoSEQ multiplex PCR; TCRdb's table is partial and in-frame only. The profile shows around 300,000 clones, roughly 81% of them singletons. Germline V gene data show CDR1 as SGDLS and CDR2 as YYNGEE. The CDR3 length is 8 residues. V and J are TRBV9 and TRBJ2-7, with D maybe TRBD1 (5 bases). What was sequenced was PBMCs. This receptor was obtained from a woman between 40 and 55 years old in good health and CMV-seropositive. DNA for the CDR3: TGTAGGGGATCGGGGCAGTACTTC. This encodes CRGSGQYF.